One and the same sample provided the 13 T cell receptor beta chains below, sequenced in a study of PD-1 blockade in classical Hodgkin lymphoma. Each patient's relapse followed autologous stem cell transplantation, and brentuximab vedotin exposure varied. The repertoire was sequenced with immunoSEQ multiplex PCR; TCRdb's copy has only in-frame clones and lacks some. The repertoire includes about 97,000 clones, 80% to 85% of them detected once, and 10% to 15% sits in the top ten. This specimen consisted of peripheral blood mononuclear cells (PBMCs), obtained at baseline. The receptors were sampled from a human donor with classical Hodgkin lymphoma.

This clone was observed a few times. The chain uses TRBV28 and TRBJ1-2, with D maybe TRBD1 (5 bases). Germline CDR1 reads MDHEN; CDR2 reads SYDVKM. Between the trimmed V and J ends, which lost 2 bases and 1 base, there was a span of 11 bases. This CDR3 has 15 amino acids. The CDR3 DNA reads TGTGCCAGCAGTTTACCGGGACGGATTAACTATGGCTACACCTTC. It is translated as CASSLPGRINYGYTF.

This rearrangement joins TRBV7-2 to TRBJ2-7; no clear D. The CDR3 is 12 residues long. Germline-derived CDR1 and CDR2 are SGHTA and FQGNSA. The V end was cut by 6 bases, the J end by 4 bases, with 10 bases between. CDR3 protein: CASSWAEYEQYF. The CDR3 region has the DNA TGTGCCAGCAGTTGGGCAGAATACGAGCAGTACTTC.

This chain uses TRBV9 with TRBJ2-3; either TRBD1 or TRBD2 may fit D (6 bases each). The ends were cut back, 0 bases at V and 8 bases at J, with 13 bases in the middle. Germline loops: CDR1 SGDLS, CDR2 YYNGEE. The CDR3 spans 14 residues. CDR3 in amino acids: CASSVDSGAGTQYF. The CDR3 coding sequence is TGTGCCAGCAGCGTAGATTCGGGGGCCGGTACGCAGTATTTT.

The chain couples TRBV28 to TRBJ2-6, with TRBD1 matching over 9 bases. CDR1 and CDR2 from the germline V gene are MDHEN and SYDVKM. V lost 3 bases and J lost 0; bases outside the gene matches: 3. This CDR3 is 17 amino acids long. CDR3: CASSFGTGTSGANVLTF. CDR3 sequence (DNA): TGTGCCAGCAGTTTTGGGACAGGGACCTCTGGGGCCAACGTCCTGACTTTC.

The CDR3 spells CASSYLGEAYNEQFF. The CDR3 DNA sequence: TGTGCCAGCAGTTACCTAGGGGAGGCATACAATGAGCAGTTCTTC. The chain combines TRBV6-5 with TRBJ2-1; D is perhaps TRBD2 (6 bases). Per the germline V gene, CDR1 is MNHEY and CDR2 is SVGAGI. Deletions cut 2 bases from V and 4 bases from J, with 12 bases between. The CDR3 is made up of 15 amino acids.

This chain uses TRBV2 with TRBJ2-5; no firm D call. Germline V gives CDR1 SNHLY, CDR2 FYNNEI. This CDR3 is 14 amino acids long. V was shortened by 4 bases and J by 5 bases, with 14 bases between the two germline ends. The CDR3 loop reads CASSVSRQGETQYF. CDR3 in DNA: TGTGCCAGCAGTGTATCCCGGCAAGGCGAGACCCAGTACTTC.

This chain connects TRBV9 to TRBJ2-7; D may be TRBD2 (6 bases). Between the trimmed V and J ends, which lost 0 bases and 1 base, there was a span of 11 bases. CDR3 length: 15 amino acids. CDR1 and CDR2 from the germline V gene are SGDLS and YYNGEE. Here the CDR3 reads CASSVGVGSSYEQYF. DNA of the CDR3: TGTGCCAGCAGCGTAGGTGTCGGGAGTTCCTACGAGCAGTACTTC. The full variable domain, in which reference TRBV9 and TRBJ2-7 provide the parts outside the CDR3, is DSGVTQTPKHLITATGQRVTLRCSPRSGDLSVYWYQQSLDQGLQFLIQYYNGEERAKGNILERFSAQQFPDLHSELNLSSLELGDSALYFCASSVGVGSSYEQYFGPGTRLTVT.

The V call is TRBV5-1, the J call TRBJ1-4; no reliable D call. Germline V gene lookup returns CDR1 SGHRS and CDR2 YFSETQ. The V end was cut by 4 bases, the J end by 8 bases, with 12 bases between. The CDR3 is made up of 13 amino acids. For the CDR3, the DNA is TGCGCCAGCAGCGCCGGGAGTTACGAAAAACTGTTTTTT. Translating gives CASSAGSYEKLFF.

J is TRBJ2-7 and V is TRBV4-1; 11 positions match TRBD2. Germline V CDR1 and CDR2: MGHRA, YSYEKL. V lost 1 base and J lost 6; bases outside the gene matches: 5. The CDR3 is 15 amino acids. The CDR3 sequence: CASSQVSLAGGEQYF. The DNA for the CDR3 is TGCGCCAGCAGCCAAGTGAGTCTAGCGGGAGGCGAGCAGTACTTC.

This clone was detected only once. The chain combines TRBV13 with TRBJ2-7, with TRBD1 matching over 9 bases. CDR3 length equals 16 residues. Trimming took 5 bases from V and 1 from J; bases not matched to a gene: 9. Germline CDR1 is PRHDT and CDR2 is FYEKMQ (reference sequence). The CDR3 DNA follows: TGTGCCAGCAGCGGAGAGACAGGGGGTCGTTCCTACGAGCAGTACTTC. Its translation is CASSGETGGRSYEQYF.

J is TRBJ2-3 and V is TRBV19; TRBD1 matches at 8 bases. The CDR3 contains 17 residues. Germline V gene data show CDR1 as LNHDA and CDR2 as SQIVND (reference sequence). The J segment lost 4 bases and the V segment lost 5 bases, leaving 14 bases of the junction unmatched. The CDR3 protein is CASSPRGTGRRADTQYF. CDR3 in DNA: TGTGCCAGTAGTCCAAGGGGGACAGGAAGGCGGGCAGATACGCAGTATTTT.

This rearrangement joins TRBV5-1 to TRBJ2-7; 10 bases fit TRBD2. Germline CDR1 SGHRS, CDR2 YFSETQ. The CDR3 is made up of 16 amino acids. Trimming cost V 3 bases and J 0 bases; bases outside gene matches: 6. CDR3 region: CASSYGLAAGSYEQYF. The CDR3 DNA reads TGCGCCAGCAGCTATGGACTAGCGGCGGGCTCCTACGAGCAGTACTTC.

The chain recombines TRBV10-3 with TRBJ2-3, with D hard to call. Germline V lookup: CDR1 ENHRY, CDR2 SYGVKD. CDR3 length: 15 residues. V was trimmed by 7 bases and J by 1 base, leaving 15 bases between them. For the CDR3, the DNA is TGTGCCATCACCTCCGTCCAGGATGGCACAGATACGCAGTATTTT. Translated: CAITSVQDGTDTQYF.